This T cell receptor (beta chain) is from a study of CD8 T cells in Susac syndrome. Reverse transcription of 0.5 to 1 ug RNA was carried out with random hexamers. Amplification of TCR beta CDR3 by immunoSEQ multiplex PCR spanned 54 Vbeta and 13 Jbeta. TCRdb ran MiXCR on the immunoSEQ multiplex PCR reads and lists one entry per CDR3 protein. This table holds 100,000 to 150,000 distinct CDR3 sequences, 90% to 95% found once. The CD8+ and CD4+ T cells were isolated magnetically using a negative isolation approach, whereas the TEMRA cells were enriched by FACS. The V end lost 6 bases, the J end lost 2 bases, and 16 bases lay between the germline ends. The CDR3 has 15 residues. CDR1 is MNHEY, CDR2 SVGAGI, per germline.

What was sequenced was CD4+ T cells from PBMCs. The receptor's source is a human donor in good health. The chain employs TRBV6-5 and TRBJ1-2, with D tentatively TRBD1 (6 bases). The CDR3 protein is CASRDPAGANYGYTF. The CDR3 DNA sequence: TGTGCCAGCAGGGACCCGGCGGGGGCCAACTATGGCTACACCTTC.